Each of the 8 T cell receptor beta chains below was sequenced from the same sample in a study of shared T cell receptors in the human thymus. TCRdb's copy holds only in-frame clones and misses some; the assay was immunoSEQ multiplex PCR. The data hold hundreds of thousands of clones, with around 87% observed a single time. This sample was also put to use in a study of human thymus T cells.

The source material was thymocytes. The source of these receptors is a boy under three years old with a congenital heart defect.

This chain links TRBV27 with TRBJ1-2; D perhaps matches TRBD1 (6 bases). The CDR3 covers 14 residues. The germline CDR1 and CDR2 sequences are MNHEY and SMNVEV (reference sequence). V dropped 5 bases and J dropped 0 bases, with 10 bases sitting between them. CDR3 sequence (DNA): TGTGCCAGCAGTGTCCAGGGGACTAACTATGGCTACACCTTC. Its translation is CASSVQGTNYGYTF.

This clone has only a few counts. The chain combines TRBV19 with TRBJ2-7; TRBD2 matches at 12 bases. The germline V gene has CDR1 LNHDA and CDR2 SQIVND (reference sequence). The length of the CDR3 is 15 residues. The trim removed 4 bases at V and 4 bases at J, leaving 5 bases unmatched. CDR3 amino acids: CASSTLGLAGYEQYF. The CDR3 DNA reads TGTGCCAGTAGTACATTGGGACTAGCGGGTTACGAGCAGTACTTC.

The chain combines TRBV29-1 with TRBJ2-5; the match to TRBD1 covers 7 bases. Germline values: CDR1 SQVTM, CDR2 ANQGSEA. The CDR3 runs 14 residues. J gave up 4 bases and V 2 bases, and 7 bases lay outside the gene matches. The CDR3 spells CSVEPDRERETQYF. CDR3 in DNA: TGCAGCGTTGAACCCGACAGGGAGAGAGAGACCCAGTACTTC.

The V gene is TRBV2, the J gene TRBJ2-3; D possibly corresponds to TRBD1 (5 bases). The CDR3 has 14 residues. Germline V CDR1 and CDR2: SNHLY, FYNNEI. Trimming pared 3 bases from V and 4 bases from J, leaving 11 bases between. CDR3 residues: CASSDRAPPDTQYF. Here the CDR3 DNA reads TGTGCCAGCAGTGACAGGGCCCCCCCAGATACGCAGTATTTT. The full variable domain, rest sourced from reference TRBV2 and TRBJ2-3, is EPEVTQTPSHQVTQMGQEVILRCVPISNHLYFYWYRQILGQKVEFLVSFYNNEISEKSEIFDDQFSVERPDGSNFTLKIRSTKLEDSAMYFCASSDRAPPDTQYFGPGTRLTVL.

The CDR3 nucleotides read TGTGCCAGCAGTTTATCGACCCAGGCTGGCTACACCTTC. Its protein is CASSLSTQAGYTF. The chain has TRBV27 and TRBJ1-2, with D unclear. The germline CDR1 and CDR2 sequences are MNHEY and SMNVEV (reference sequence). Trimming cost V 0 bases and J 7 bases, with 9 bases left between them. The CDR3 runs to 13 residues.

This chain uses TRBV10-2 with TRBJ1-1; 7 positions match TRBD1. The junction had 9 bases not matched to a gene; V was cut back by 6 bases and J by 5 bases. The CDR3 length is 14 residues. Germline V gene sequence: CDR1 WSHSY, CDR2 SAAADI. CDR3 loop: CASRRRGRETEAFF. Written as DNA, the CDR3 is TGCGCCAGCAGAAGGAGGGGGCGCGAAACTGAAGCTTTCTTT.

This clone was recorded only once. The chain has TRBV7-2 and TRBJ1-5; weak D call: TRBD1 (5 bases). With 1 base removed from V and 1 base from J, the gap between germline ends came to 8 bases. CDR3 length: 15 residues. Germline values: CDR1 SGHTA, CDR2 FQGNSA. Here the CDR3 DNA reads TGTGCCAGCAGCTTAGGGGGGGTGAGCAATCAGCCCCAGCATTTT. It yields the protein CASSLGGVSNQPQHF. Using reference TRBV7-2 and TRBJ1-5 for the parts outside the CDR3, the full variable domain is GAGVSQSPSNKVTEKGKDVELRCDPISGHTALYWYRQSLGQGLEFLIYFQGNSAPDKSGLPSDRFSAERTGGSVSTLTIQRTQQEDSAVYLCASSLGGVSNQPQHFGDGTRLSIL.

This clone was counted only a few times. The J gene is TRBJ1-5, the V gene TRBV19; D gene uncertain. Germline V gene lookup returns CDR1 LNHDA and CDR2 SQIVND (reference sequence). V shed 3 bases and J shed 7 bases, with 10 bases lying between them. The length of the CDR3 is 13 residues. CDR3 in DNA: TGTGCCAGTAGTATCTGGACTTACCAGCCCCAGCATTTT. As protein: CASSIWTYQPQHF.